The rows below give T cell receptor beta chains drawn from one sample of a study of circulating CD8 cells and anti-PD-1 response in melanoma. TCRdb recomputed calls from the reads with MiXCR, one row per CDR3 protein. The sample includes under 550 distinct CDR3 sequences, roughly 6% of them seen just once. This specimen consisted of CD8+ T cells from PBMCs, obtained at baseline or after one month of anti-PD-1 therapy (not recorded which). The receptors stem from a human donor with melanoma. Both conserved end residues are part of each CDR3. Fields, in order: D gene, V gene, J gene, clone size, CDR3 DNA, CDR3 protein. A D gene is named only where the DNA matches it firmly. Clone size is not always given. Where it is, it says once, few, many or a class for expanded clones.

TRBD1	TRBV12-3/TRBV12-4	TRBJ1-2	large	TGTGCCAGCAGTGGGGACAGCGCTGGTAGAGTCTATGGCTACACCTTC	CASSGDSAGRVYGYTF
-	TRBV20-1	TRBJ2-3	few	TGCAGTGCTAGAGGGGATCAGCACTACACAGATACGCAGTATTTT	CSARGDQHYTDTQYF
-	TRBV19	TRBJ2-7	-	TGCGCCAGTAGTATAGGAGGACTTGTCTACGAGCAGTACTTC	CASSIGGLVYEQYF
-	TRBV29-1	TRBJ2-6	-	TGCAGCGTTGTGACTAGGGGGTCCTCTGGGGCCAACTTCCTGACTTTC	CSVVTRGSSGANFLTF
TRBD2	TRBV20-1	TRBJ2-5	hyperexpanded	TGCAGTGCTACGGGACTAGCGGGGGGATTACGCGAGTTCAAAATGGAAGAGACCCAGTACTTC	CSATGLAGGLREFKMEETQYF
TRBD2	TRBV20-1	TRBJ2-1	few	TGCAGTGCTAAGACCCCCCGCGGGAGGTTTGAGCAGTTCTTC	CSAKTPRGRFEQFF
TRBD2	TRBV7-2	TRBJ2-1	few	TGTGCCTCGACCGGGACTAGAGTTTATGAGCAGTTCTTC	CASTGTRVYEQFF
TRBD1	TRBV28	TRBJ1-2	large	TGTGCCAGCAGTTTAATCGTGGTTCTGACAGGGGGGGACTATGGCTACACCTTC	CASSLIVVLTGGDYGYTF
-	TRBV28	TRBJ2-7	large	TGTGCCAGCGGACGATCAGGGGAGGCCTACGAGCAGTACTTC	CASGRSGEAYEQYF
-	TRBV19	TRBJ2-1	large	TGTGCCAGTAGTGCGGGACCCTACAATGAGCAGTTCTTC	CASSAGPYNEQFF
-	TRBV19	TRBJ2-1	few	TGTGCCAGTAGCCCCGGATATGAGCAGTTCTTC	CASSPGYEQFF
-	TRBV20-1	TRBJ2-5	medium-sized	TGCAGTGCTAGATCGGGCGGAGCCCACGGCCCTCCAGAGACCCAGTACTTC	CSARSGGAHGPPETQYF
TRBD2	TRBV29-1	TRBJ2-3	large	TGCAGCGTTGAAGACGCGGGAGACTCGACAGATACGCAGTATTTT	CSVEDAGDSTDTQYF
-	TRBV29-1	TRBJ2-5	-	TGCAGCGTTGAAGCGGCGCTCAACGTGGGGACCCAGTACTTC	CSVEAALNVGTQYF
TRBD2	TRBV28	TRBJ2-7	large	TGTGCCAGCAGGCGTACGAGCGGGAGAAACGACGAGCAGTACTTC	CASRRTSGRNDEQYF
-	TRBV28	TRBJ1-5	medium-sized	TGTGCCAGCAGTTTGGAGCTTCAGGGGCTACAGCCCCAGCATTTT	CASSLELQGLQPQHF
TRBD2	TRBV5-1	TRBJ2-7	medium-sized	TGCGCCAGCAGCCCCCCCCTAGCGGGAGCAACCTACGAGCAGTACTTC	CASSPPLAGATYEQYF
-	TRBV19	TRBJ1-5	-	TGTGCCAGTAGTACCCGGGACCCCAATCAGCCCCAGCATTTT	CASSTRDPNQPQHF
-	TRBV29-1	TRBJ2-1	large	TGCAGCGTTCCACAGGGCGGCGGGAGCGACAATGAGCAGTTCTTC	CSVPQGGGSDNEQFF
-	TRBV29-1	TRBJ1-1	medium-sized	TGCAGCGTTGAAAGATACGCTGAAGCTTTCTTT	CSVERYAEAFF
TRBD2	TRBV20-1	TRBJ2-5	medium-sized	TGCAGTGCTACGGGACTAGCGTGGGGATTACGCGAGCTTAAAATGGAAGAGACCCAGTACTTC	CSATGLAWGLRELKMEETQYF
TRBD2	TRBV6-1	TRBJ2-3	few	TGTGCCAGCAGTATCCTAGCGGGTCCCACAGATACGCAGTATTTT	CASSILAGPTDTQYF
-	TRBV27	TRBJ1-2	large	TGTGCCAGCAGTTTAATTGGGGGCGCAGATAACTATGGCTACACCTTC	CASSLIGGADNYGYTF
-	TRBV9	TRBJ2-7	-	TGTGCCAGCAGCGTGGGGGACGCTTACGAGCAGTACTTC	CASSVGDAYEQYF
TRBD1	TRBV29-1	TRBJ2-3	large	TGCAGCGTTAGGACAGGGAACACAGATACGCAGTATTTT	CSVRTGNTDTQYF
-	TRBV7-2	TRBJ2-1	medium-sized	TGTGCCAGCAGCTTAGCCGTCCGCTCCTTAGGGAATGAGCAGTTCTTC	CASSLAVRSLGNEQFF
-	TRBV7-2	TRBJ1-1	large	TGTGCCAGCAGCTTAATCTCCCCGAACACTGAAGCTTTCTTT	CASSLISPNTEAFF
TRBD2	TRBV28	TRBJ2-2	medium-sized	TGTGCCAGCAGTTTAATGTCTAGCGGGGCGAACACCGGGGAGCTGTTTTTT	CASSLMSSGANTGELFF
TRBD2	TRBV14	TRBJ2-3	large	TGTGCCAGCAGCCAAAAGAGCGGGAGAACAGATACGCAGTATTTT	CASSQKSGRTDTQYF
-	TRBV12-3/TRBV12-4	TRBJ2-2	medium-sized	TGTGCCAGCAGTATACAGGTGGCCGGGGAGCTGTTTTTT	CASSIQVAGELFF
-	TRBV9	TRBJ1-3	large	TGTGCCAGCAGCGTATCCGGGGTCGGAAACACCATATATTTT	CASSVSGVGNTIYF
-	TRBV29-1	TRBJ2-6	large	TGCAGCGTTGAAATGGAGGATAAAGATTCTGGGGCCAACGTCCTGACTTTC	CSVEMEDKDSGANVLTF
TRBD1	TRBV20-1	TRBJ2-7	large	TGCAGTGCTGGGGACAGGAGCTACGAGCAGTACTTC	CSAGDRSYEQYF
TRBD2	TRBV7-8	TRBJ2-3	large	TGTGCCAGCAGCTTACTAGCGGGAGGGACAGATACGCAGTATTTT	CASSLLAGGTDTQYF